This entry lists 21 T cell receptor beta chains sequenced from one sample in a study of T cells in Graves' hyperthyroidism and ophthalmopathy. Authors of the study amplified TCR beta CDR3 regions from RNA transcripts. During a first-round RT-PCR of the TCR CDR3, the HTBI primer set was used. TCRdb reprocessed the multiplex PCR reads via MiXCR and lists one record per CDR3 protein. This table has about 620,000 distinct CDR3 sequences, roughly 16% appearing once. Sequencing was performed on blood. The receptors come from a woman aged 25 to 39 with Graves' hyperthyroidism.

This clonotype was detected ten times or more. The J gene is TRBJ2-7, the V gene TRBV28; 10 nucleotides line up with TRBD1. From germline, CDR1 is MDHEN and CDR2 SYDVKM. V lost 6 bases and J lost 4; bases outside the gene matches: 3. This CDR3 is built from 13 residues. This chain's CDR3 is CASSRTGGYEQYF. The CDR3, as DNA: TGTGCCAGCAGCAGGACAGGGGGTTACGAGCAGTACTTC. The variable domain in full, with the rest retrieved from reference TRBV28 and TRBJ2-7, is DVKVTQSSRYLVKRTGEKVFLECVQDMDHENMFWYRQDPGLGLRLIYFSYDVKMKEKGDIPEGYSVSREKKERFSLILESASTNQTSMYLCASSRTGGYEQYFGPGTRLTVT.

In the case of this clonotype: A much larger clone is a single base away; this may be a read error. Because the CDR3 is missing its conserved closing phenylalanine or tryptophan, this is likely a read error. The chain is built from TRBV28 and TRBJ2-5; possible D gene TRBD1, 6 bases. The CDR3 sequence is 14 residues long. Trimming removed 8 bases from V and 2 bases from J, with 15 bases in between. The germline V gene encodes CDR1 MDHEN and CDR2 SYDVKM. This CDR3 reads CASAVTGQQETQYL. CDR3 nucleotide sequence: TGTGCCAGCGCCGTGACCGGACAGCAAGAGACCCAGTACCTC.

This clonotype was found many times. The rearrangement uses TRBV27 and TRBJ2-1; 16 nucleotides align to TRBD2. V dropped 5 bases and J dropped 3; count of bases not matched to a gene: 10. Germline CDR1 MNHEY, CDR2 SMNVEV (reference sequence). The CDR3 runs 19 residues. The CDR3: CASSILGLAGGRSYNEQFF. CDR3 in DNA: TGTGCCAGCAGTATCCTGGGACTAGCGGGGGGGCGAAGCTACAATGAGCAGTTCTTC.

J is TRBJ2-3 and V is TRBV6-6, with D tentatively TRBD2 (5 bases). Germline values: CDR1 MNHNY, CDR2 SVGAGI (reference sequence). V lost 5 bases and J lost 2, with 17 bases in between. CDR3 length: 16 residues. Written as DNA, the CDR3 is TGTGCCAGCAGTGTGACTCGAGACTACTTCACAGATACGCAGTATTTT. As protein: CASSVTRDYFTDTQYF.

V is TRBV9 and J is TRBJ2-7; unclear D gene. CDR1 and CDR2 from the germline V gene are SGDLS and YYNGEE. The CDR3 loop spans 14 amino acids. The V end lost 4 bases, the J end lost 1 base, and 12 bases lay between the germline ends. CDR3 loop: CASSLMGESYEQYF. Here the CDR3 DNA reads TGTGCCAGCAGCTTGATGGGCGAGTCCTACGAGCAGTACTTC.

This clonotype was observed a few times. The chain joins TRBV4-2 to TRBJ1-2; TRBD1 aligns across 8 bases. CDR3 length: 18 amino acids. With V trimmed by 3 bases and J by 7 bases, 19 bases remained unmatched. Germline lookup yields CDR1 LGHNA and CDR2 YNFKEQ. The CDR3 sequence: CASSQTRGRFRPEAGYTF. CDR3 nucleotide sequence: TGTGCCAGCAGCCAGACCAGGGGGCGGTTTCGGCCTGAGGCTGGCTACACCTTC.

This clonotype was observed many times. The chain recombines TRBV28 with TRBJ2-7, with no clear D. Germline CDR1 reads MDHEN; CDR2 reads SYDVKM. The CDR3 runs 14 residues. Trimming removed 2 bases from V and 7 bases from J, with 15 bases in between. Here the CDR3 reads CASSLQAGFWEQYF. Here the CDR3 DNA reads TGTGCCAGCAGTTTACAGGCAGGATTTTGGGAGCAGTACTTC.

This clonotype has ten or more counts. The chain joins TRBV15 to TRBJ1-2; D might be TRBD1 (5 bases). The CDR3 runs 14 residues. The germline V gene encodes CDR1 LNHNV and CDR2 YYDKDF (reference sequence). V lost 0 bases to trimming and J lost 4 bases, with 9 bases between them. The chain's CDR3 is CATSRDRVGYGYTF. The CDR3 nucleotides read TGTGCCACCAGCAGAGACAGGGTGGGCTATGGCTACACCTTC.

V usage is TRBV6-1 and J usage is TRBJ2-7; the D gene is possibly TRBD1 (5 bases). V was cut by 1 base and J by 3 bases, with 16 bases left in between. From germline, CDR1 is MNHNS and CDR2 SASEGT. The CDR3 sequence is 16 residues long. The DNA of the CDR3 is TGTGCCAGCAGTGAAGTTTTGGGGCCCGCCATCTACGAGCAGTACTTC. As protein: CASSEVLGPAIYEQYF.

The chain links TRBV6-1 to TRBJ2-5; tentative D call: TRBD1 (6 bases). Per the germline V gene, CDR1 is MNHNS and CDR2 is SASEGT. The CDR3 loop spans 14 amino acids. The V end was cut by 6 bases, the J end by 1 base, with 12 bases between. DNA for the CDR3: TGTGCCAGCAGGGGCCGGGACATCCAAGAGACCCAGTACTTC. Amino acid sequence: CASRGRDIQETQYF.

Many counts were recorded for this clonotype. The chain is built from TRBV25-1 and TRBJ1-1, with D perhaps TRBD1 (5 bases). There are 13 residues in the CDR3. Germline V CDR1 and CDR2: MGHDK, SYGVNS. V lost 1 base, J lost 3 bases, and 6 bases lay in between. CDR3 amino acids: CASSEWGDTEAFF. DNA of the CDR3: TGTGCCAGCAGTGAATGGGGGGACACTGAAGCTTTCTTT. Full variable domain (outside the CDR3, taken from reference TRBV25-1 and TRBJ1-1): EADIYQTPRYLVIGTGKKITLECSQTMGHDKMYWYQQDPGMELHLIHYSYGVNSTEKGDLSSESTVSRIRTEHFPLTLESARPSHTSQYLCASSEWGDTEAFFGQGTRLTVV.

With respect to this clonotype: The junction shows a germline mismatch at one end, possibly a read error. The V gene is TRBV7-9, the J gene TRBJ1-1; D perhaps matches TRBD1 (5 bases). Germline V gives CDR1 SEHNR, CDR2 FQNEAQ (reference sequence). This CDR3 is 14 amino acids long. In nucleotides, the CDR3 is TGTGTCAGCAGCTCCGTCGGGGGGTACACTGAAGCTTTCTTT. Its translation: CVSSSVGGYTEAFF.

This clonotype has a single count. V usage is TRBV20-1 and J usage is TRBJ2-5; D unresolved. V was cut by 5 bases and J by 2 bases, with 9 bases left in between. Germline CDR1 reads DFQATT; CDR2 reads SNEGSKA (reference sequence). This CDR3 is 12 amino acids long. DNA for the CDR3: TGCAGTGCTCTGGACCAGCAAGAGACCCAGTACTTC. As protein: CSALDQQETQYF.

Comments on this clonotype: It may be a read error: a sequence one base away is much more abundant. The rearrangement links TRBV7-2 to TRBJ2-1, with D maybe TRBD2 (5 bases). V was pared by 5 bases and J by 12 bases, with 17 bases between. This CDR3 contains 13 residues. The V gene's germline CDR1 is SGHTA and CDR2 FQGNSA. The CDR3 protein is CASSRTQSGVQFF. The CDR3 DNA is TGTGCCAGCAGCCGGACTCAGTCCGGGGTGCAGTTCTTC.

This clonotype was counted ten times or more. CDR3 loop: CASSRTFTDTQYF. The CDR3 nucleotides read TGTGCCAGCAGCCGGACCTTCACAGATACGCAGTATTTT. The chain couples TRBV7-2 to TRBJ2-3; D uncertain. The CDR3 consists of 13 residues. Germline V gene sequence: CDR1 SGHTA, CDR2 FQGNSA. Between the trimmed V and J ends, which lost 5 bases and 2 bases, there was a span of 8 bases.

The rearrangement uses TRBV5-5 and TRBJ2-1; no clear D gene. V lost 3 bases to trimming and J lost 4 bases, with 14 bases between them. The CDR3 contains 15 residues. Germline CDR1 reads SGHKS; CDR2 reads YYEKEE (reference sequence). The CDR3, as DNA: TGTGCCAGCAGCTACCTGACGAGGAGATACAATGAGCAGTTCTTC. This encodes CASSYLTRRYNEQFF.

This clonotype was seen repeatedly, ten times or more. The chain links TRBV30 to TRBJ2-1; D remains unclear. Germline V gene sequence: CDR1 GTSNPN, CDR2 SVGIG (reference sequence). The CDR3 is 11 residues long. V lost 2 bases and J lost 8, with 7 bases in between. The CDR3 spells CAWSLGYEQFF. As DNA, the CDR3 is TGTGCCTGGAGTCTTGGGTATGAGCAGTTCTTC.

The V and J genes are TRBV28 and TRBJ1-5, with 7 bases matching TRBD1. Germline CDR1 and CDR2: MDHEN and SYDVKM. The CDR3 runs 16 residues. V lost 3 bases to trimming and J lost 7 bases; unmatched junction nucleotides: 12. The DNA for the CDR3 is TGTGCCAGCAGTTTCCCGCCAGACAGGGTGGGACAGCCCCAGCATTTT. This gives the protein CASSFPPDRVGQPQHF.

This clonotype was seen repeatedly, ten times or more. The V gene is TRBV28, the J gene TRBJ2-3, with D unclear. V was trimmed by 3 bases and J by 3 bases, leaving 4 bases between them. The CDR3 covers 12 residues. The germline V gene encodes CDR1 MDHEN and CDR2 SYDVKM. The CDR3 loop reads CASSFATDTQYF. CDR3 DNA: TGTGCCAGCAGTTTTGCTACAGATACGCAGTATTTT.

This clonotype has just a few counts. The rearrangement links TRBV5-5 to TRBJ2-1; 9 bases are a match to TRBD2. The germline V gene has CDR1 SGHKS and CDR2 YYEKEE (reference sequence). The CDR3 consists of 17 residues. V was pared by 0 bases and J by 8 bases, with 12 bases of the junction left unmatched. The CDR3 coding sequence is TGTGCCAGCAGCTTGGGAGTGGTAGCGGGAGTTTTCGATGAGCAGTTCTTC. Translating gives CASSLGVVAGVFDEQFF.

V usage is TRBV7-2 and J usage is TRBJ1-6, with no clear D. CDR3 length: 12 residues. Germline loops: CDR1 SGHTA, CDR2 FQGNSA. Between the trimmed V and J ends, which lost 8 bases and 6 bases, there was a span of 8 bases. CDR3 sequence: CASSTVNSPLHF. The CDR3 DNA sequence: TGTGCCAGCTCTACAGTTAATTCACCCCTCCACTTT.